What follows describes a single T cell receptor (beta chain). Its antigen remains unknown. The CDR3 consists of 14 residues. CDR1 and CDR2 (germline): SGHTA, FQGNSA. V gave up 3 bases and J gave up 7 bases; unmatched junction bases: 5. This sample is drawn from a study of cytomegalovirus exposure and HLA in healthy donors. General study findings and limits: TCR beta sequences numbering under 20,000 were associated with HLA alleles at 0.05 false discovery rate in a later analysis.

Use of 60 Vbeta and 13 Jbeta primers characterized the PCR. Generated by immunoSEQ multiplex PCR, the TCRdb table keeps only in-frame clones and is missing some. Here the sample spans tens of thousands of clones, about 81% being singletons. This chain joins TRBV7-2 and TRBJ2-2; TRBD1 matches 7 bases. This sequence originates from a human donor in good health. The sample comprised PBMCs. The CDR3 reads CASSFNRDSGELFF. CDR3 nucleotides: TGTGCCAGCAGCTTCAACAGGGACAGCGGGGAGCTGTTTTTT.